The clone carrying this T cell receptor (beta chain) was recorded at least ten times. Its target is not known. This record comes from a study of metastatic and nonmetastatic thyroid tumors. Study-wide background: Where malignant and benign thyroid patients were concerned, repertoires were compared across blood and tumor or nodule tissue.

With MiXCR, TCRdb called clones anew from the PCR reads. The table has about 38,000 clones, 20% to 30% seen once; the top ten hold about 8.9%. No treatment had been given to any patient before thyroid surgery. Trimming removed 6 bases at V and 2 bases at J, with 16 bases between. The CDR3 spans 16 residues. The V gene's germline CDR1 is ENHRY and CDR2 SYGVKD. General observations from the study: According to reports, the diversity of TCR beta was significantly higher in malignant thyroid tumors than in benign nodules, and this held in both blood and tumor samples.

The receptor's source is a female donor with papillary thyroid cancer or a benign thyroid nodule (not recorded which). Some clones in this sample may be carry-over from other donors' samples. Sequenced: blood. The chain uses TRBV10-3 and TRBJ2-2, with D possibly TRBD1 on 6 matching bases. The CDR3 region has the DNA TGTGCCATCAGGGGAACCGGGACAAGCAACACCGGGGAGCTGTTTTTT. Amino acids: CAIRGTGTSNTGELFF.